The present TCR beta chain was sequenced within a study of neoadjuvant anti-PD-1 for oral cavity cancer. There are 16 residues in the CDR3. Deletions cut 1 base from V and 8 bases from J, with 18 bases between. Germline V gene lookup returns CDR1 LGHNA and CDR2 YNFKEQ. Method: immunoSEQ multiplex PCR; TCRdb's copy keeps in-frame clones and lacks some. The sample consists of approximately 74,000 clones, less than 85% of them appearing once. The sequencing here drew on PBMCs, taken before nivolumab (anti-PD-1) treatment. This receptor was identified in a person aged 40 to 85 with oral cavity squamous cell carcinoma. The V call is TRBV4-2, the J call TRBJ2-1; D is unclear. DNA of the CDR3: TGTGCCAGCAGCCAAGTGGATGGGGATCCTACAGATGAGCAGTTCTTC. Amino acid sequence: CASSQVDGDPTDEQFF.